These 10 T cell receptor beta chains were sequenced from one sample in a study of vaccination effects on CD4 cells after COVID-19 (dated by TCRdb to the early 2020s). The library was obtained by the immunoSEQ multiplex PCR assay. What TCRdb holds here is the immuneACCESS table cut down to in-frame rearrangements. Part of the clones is not present; checked against another copy, under half of the missing clones reflect an unresolved V gene, and the others are unexplained. For this sample there are some 70,000 clones; about 86% appear just once. In total, the top ten clones hold roughly 1.2% of the sample. The antigens of these receptors remain unknown. In the ViraFEST assay, PBMC were stimulated with viral peptide pools, and TCR sequencing was then used to find antigen-specific CD4+ T cell clonotypes based on their expansion. After approximately 11 days of culture, CD4+ T cells were isolated with the EasySep CD4+ T cell isolation kit. Two doses of either the BNT162b2 or the mRNA-1273 mRNA SARS-CoV-2 vaccine were administered to participants.

Sample: CD4+ T cells from PBMCs cultured with HCoV-229E spike peptides, taken after COVID-19 vaccination. Read against the paper, the sample's cell subset or site label means: HCoV-229E spike overlapping peptide pool stimulation. These receptors were obtained from a human donor who received a COVID-19 vaccine.

The chain combines TRBV27 with TRBJ2-3, with D possibly TRBD2 on 6 matching bases. Germline CDR1 MNHEY, CDR2 SMNVEV (reference sequence). The CDR3 is 14 residues long. Trimming stripped 10 bases from V and 2 bases from J, with 16 bases between. As DNA, the CDR3 is TGTGCCACCTCCGGGACTGGAATCACAGATACGCAGTATTTT. It encodes CATSGTGITDTQYF.

V usage is TRBV7-3 and J usage is TRBJ2-7; perhaps TRBD1 as D (5 bases). CDR1 SGHTA and CDR2 FQGTGA come from the germline V gene. The CDR3 covers 15 residues. CDR3 loop: CANGAISNSSYEQYV. The CDR3 region has the DNA TGTGCTAATGGGGCCATCTCCAATAGCTCCTACGAGCAGTACGTC.

The rearrangement links TRBV15 to TRBJ2-3, with D unclear. Germline loops: CDR1 LNHNV, CDR2 YYDKDF (reference sequence). Trimming left V 8 bases short and J 0 bases short, with 12 bases between. The CDR3 is made up of 14 amino acids. As DNA, the CDR3 is TGTGCCACCTCCTTTGGTATAAGCACAGATACGCAGTATTTT. Protein sequence: CATSFGISTDTQYF.

The J gene is TRBJ2-5, the V gene TRBV7-3; no clear D. Germline CDR1 reads SGHTA; CDR2 reads FQGTGA. The CDR3 covers 13 residues. The germline V and J ends were trimmed by 3 bases and 5 bases, with 10 bases remaining between them. The CDR3 protein is CASSFNAGETQYF. DNA of the CDR3: TGTGCCAGCAGCTTCAATGCTGGGGAGACCCAGTACTTC.

The rearrangement links TRBV18 to TRBJ2-2; D remains unclear. V gave up 6 bases and J gave up 1 base, with 12 bases separating them. The CDR3 has 15 amino acids. Looked up from germline, CDR1 is KGHSH and CDR2 is LQKENI. The CDR3 DNA sequence: TGTGCCAGCTCCCGTGTCTGGGGGAACACCGGGGAGCTGTTTTTT. It codes for CASSRVWGNTGELFF. The complete variable domain, with remaining parts taken from reference TRBV18 and TRBJ2-2, reads NAGVMQNPRHLVRRRGQEARLRCSPMKGHSHVYWYRQLPEEGLKFMVYLQKENIIDESGMPKERFSAEFPKEGPSILRIQQVVRGDSAAYFCASSRVWGNTGELFFGEGSRLTVL.

This clone was detected many times. The chain combines TRBV30 with TRBJ1-6; 8 nucleotides line up with TRBD1. The V and J ends lost 3 bases and 7 bases, in that order; junction bases with no gene match: 11. Per the germline V gene, CDR1 is GTSNPN and CDR2 is SVGIG (reference sequence). The CDR3 spans 16 residues. CDR3 nucleotides: TGTGCCTGGAGGGGCCTCCAGGGGGCTGGGAATTCACCCCTCCACTTT. Translation: CAWRGLQGAGNSPLHF. Looking up the rest from reference TRBV30 and TRBJ1-6 gives the full variable domain: SQTIHQWPATLVQPVGSPLSLECTVEGTSNPNLYWYRQAAGRGLQLLFYSVGIGQISSEVPQNLSASRPQDRQFILSSKKLLLSDSGFYLCAWRGLQGAGNSPLHFGNGTRLTVT.

The V and J genes are TRBV30 and TRBJ1-4; 7 positions agree with TRBD1. The V and J ends lost 5 bases and 6 bases, in that order; junction bases with no gene match: 6. Germline V CDR1 and CDR2: GTSNPN, SVGIG (reference sequence). This CDR3 comprises 13 residues. Written as DNA, the CDR3 is TGTGCCTGGGCCGGGACAGTCGATGAAAAACTGTTTTTT. As protein: CAWAGTVDEKLFF.

This rearrangement joins TRBV6-6 to TRBJ2-3, with 15 bases fitting TRBD2. Germline-derived CDR1 and CDR2 are MNHNY and SVGAGI (reference sequence). V was pared by 5 bases and J by 4 bases, with 13 bases of the junction left unmatched. The CDR3 spans 19 residues. The CDR3 region is CASSPKGARTSGGADTQYF. The CDR3 coding sequence is TGTGCCAGCAGTCCCAAGGGGGCCCGGACTAGCGGGGGGGCAGATACGCAGTATTTT.

This clone appeared a few times. The rearrangement uses TRBV24-1 and TRBJ2-2, with 10 bases lining up with TRBD1. CDR3 length equals 15 residues. CDR1 KGHDR and CDR2 SFDVKD come from the germline V gene. V lost 9 bases, J lost 3 bases, and 6 bases stayed unmatched. Here the CDR3 reads CATAGTGADTGELFF. The CDR3 DNA is TGTGCCACCGCCGGGACAGGGGCGGACACCGGGGAGCTGTTTTTT.

The chain links TRBV7-2 to TRBJ2-3, with 11 bases identical to TRBD2. CDR1 and CDR2 from the germline V gene are SGHTA and FQGNSA. Trimming removed 1 base from V and 4 bases from J; junction bases left unmatched: 7. This CDR3 has 17 residues. The DNA for the CDR3 is TGTGCCAGCAGCTTAGGTCTACTAGCGGGGGTCGCAGATACGCAGTATTTT. Protein sequence: CASSLGLLAGVADTQYF.